This T cell receptor (beta chain) originates from a study of T cells after yellow fever vaccination. The study's findings and limits: The secondary response showed a weaker magnitude and a faster peak, day 5 versus 15. Overall, a small share of clonotypes was seen in both CD4 and CD8 compartments.

With 4 bases removed from V and 2 bases from J, the gap between germline ends came to 17 bases. Germline CDR1 reads SGHRS; CDR2 reads YFSETQ. The CDR3 is 16 residues long. UMIs were added to TCR cDNA along with a universal primer site when it was made by 5'RACE template switching. Via MiXCR, TCRdb re-called the 5' RACE reads, giving one row per CDR3 protein. Of about 75,000 distinct CDR3 sequences in the sample, about 7.7% were seen once. This clonotype was observed a few times. Its antigen is unknown. The chain combines TRBV5-1 with TRBJ2-3; no clear D. The sequencing used CD8+ T cells sorted from PBMCs, collected 10 days after the first yellow fever vaccination. The source of this sequence is a man between 18 and 29 years old who received the YFV17D yellow fever vaccine. The CDR3 loop is CASSLDDPQPTDTQYF. CDR3 sequence (DNA): TGCGCCAGCAGCCTGGATGACCCACAACCCACAGATACGCAGTATTTT.